This is a list of T cell receptor beta chains from one sample in a study of OX40 agonist ivuxolimab in advanced cancers. Here immunoSEQ multiplex PCR was the method, and the copy in TCRdb shows in-frame clones only, minus some. This table has around 60,000 clones, about nine tenths appearing once. Sample: CD4+ or CD8+ T cells sorted from blood, taken in a trial of the OX40 agonist ivuxolimab. The receptors derive from an adult with an advanced solid tumor such as melanoma, head and neck, liver or kidney cancer. The conserved cysteine and the conserved F or W are not part of the CDR3 here. The D gene is left open where the match is weak.

>TRBV9|TRBJ2-1|TRBD2
ASSPRPGLVGHEQF
>TRBV30|TRBJ2-7|-
AWSVFGQTSSYEQY
>TRBV7-8|TRBJ1-2|-
ASSLRSGDGYT
>TRBV5-8|-|-
ASSLAPWSSYEQY
>TRBV21-1|TRBJ2-5|-
ASSPQGKETQY
>TRBV7-9|TRBJ1-2|TRBD1
ASSLGTGGYT
>TRBV27|TRBJ2-2|TRBD2
ASRREPGELF
>TRBV5-1|TRBJ2-7|-
ASRARTDYEQY
>TRBV9|TRBJ2-1|-
ASSPREDEQF
>TRBV19|TRBJ2-7|TRBD1
ASSSTGAAGEQY
>TRBV9|TRBJ2-1|-
ASSVEGSHNEQF
>TRBV18|TRBJ2-7|-
ASSPPGIYEQY
>TRBV7-2|TRBJ2-7|-
ASSLGISYEQY
>TRBV5-1|TRBJ2-2|-
ASSSTPPGELF
>TRBV27|TRBJ1-2|-
ASSSTREMSNYGYT
>TRBV11-2|TRBJ2-2|-
ASSFTGSDTGELF
>TRBV4-2|TRBJ2-7|-
ASSQDRGRASDEQY
>TRBV12-2|TRBJ1-2|-
ASRLENGNYGYT
>TRBV5-1|TRBJ2-3|-
ASSHTPTDTQY
>TRBV19|TRBJ2-1|TRBD1
ASSIQGAFYNEQF
>TRBV5-4|TRBJ2-5|-
ASSGTTENFQETQY
>TRBV4-1|TRBJ1-2|-
ASSHSGGGDRGYT
>TRBV7-9|TRBJ2-1|TRBD2
ASRGREGYNEQF
>TRBV5-4|TRBJ2-7|-
ASSGGPTPPY
>TRBV30|TRBJ1-5|TRBD1
AWSPPGQGYQPQH
>TRBV28|TRBJ1-1|-
ASSDWAGVNTEAF
>TRBV28|TRBJ2-7|TRBD1
ASSRHDRGLIYEQY
>TRBV5-1|TRBJ2-7|TRBD1
ASSLVGDSSYEQY
>TRBV19|TRBJ2-7|-
ASSPGGYEQY
>TRBV27|TRBJ2-1|TRBD2
ASSSTRPPILAGGQNNEQF
>TRBV11-1|TRBJ2-7|-
ASSGAYEQY
>TRBV29-1|TRBJ1-2|-
SVQNRLDYGYT
>TRBV30|TRBJ2-7|-
ACEPGERPYEQY
>TRBV19|TRBJ2-3|TRBD1
ARKQGGTQY
>TRBV27|TRBJ1-1|-
ASSFSGWDTEAF
>TRBV7-8|TRBJ2-7|-
ASSTLRQSEQY
>TRBV13|TRBJ1-2|TRBD1
ASSTDYRLMDRNYGYT
>TRBV27|TRBJ1-5|-
ASSLDGTWDQPQH
>TRBV19|TRBJ1-2|-
ASSILHLPGYGYT
>TRBV7-7|TRBJ2-5|-
ASSARDRGQETQY
>TRBV27|TRBJ1-5|-
ASSLGSNQPQH
>TRBV4-1|TRBJ2-5|TRBD2
ASSHAGLAVLGETQY
>TRBV11-1|TRBJ2-7|TRBD1
ASSSRLGGAHEQY
>TRBV27|TRBJ1-1|-
ASSPLAGQNTEAF
>TRBV9|TRBJ2-3|-
ASSVAGTTDTQY
>TRBV7-7|TRBJ2-2|-
ASSLSSYGELF
>TRBV7-9|TRBJ2-6|TRBD1
ASSLPSTGAGANVLT
>TRBV28|-|TRBD2
ASRTTVVAGDYEQY
>TRBV7-9|TRBJ1-2|-
ASSEKAAGRPAGYT
>TRBV27|-|TRBD1
ASSLGQGAFEQY
>TRBV7-9|TRBJ1-6|-
ASSLTGSNSPLH
>TRBV11-2|TRBJ2-1|-
ASSAAGPLNLNEQF
>TRBV7-8|TRBJ2-7|-
ASSLRRRAYEQY
>TRBV19|TRBJ2-5|-
ASKPWYQETQY
>TRBV21-1|TRBJ2-2|-
ASSKAASVTNTGELF